Listed below are T cell receptor beta chains from one sample, sequenced in a study of shared clonotypes between healthy human individuals. TCRdb's table, derived via immunoSEQ multiplex PCR, lists solely in-frame clones and lacks some. Here the sample spans 450,000 to 500,000 clones, approximately 80% being singletons. The sample comprised PBMCs. The receptors shown here come from a woman aged 40 to 50 in good health. Some clones in this sample may be carry-over from other donors' samples. CDR3s include the opening cysteine and the closing phenylalanine or tryptophan. Each record gives: CDR3 protein, CDR3 DNA, J gene, D gene, clone size, V gene. A D gene is named only where the DNA matches it firmly. For some rows the clone size is stated as once, few or many, or as a class when expanded; others skip it.

cdr3_aa: CASSWDRGDYEQYF; cdr3_nt: TGCGCCAGCAGTTGGGACAGGGGGGACTACGAGCAGTACTTC; j_call: TRBJ2-7; d_call: TRBD1; clone_size: -; v_call: TRBV10-2
cdr3_aa: CASSDPRTGREQYF; cdr3_nt: TGTGCCAGCAGTGACCCTCGGACAGGCCGCGAGCAGTACTTC; j_call: TRBJ2-7; d_call: TRBD1; clone_size: -; v_call: TRBV6-5
cdr3_aa: CASSLTGTEETQYF; cdr3_nt: TGTGCCAGCAGCTTGACCGGGACAGAAGAGACCCAGTACTTC; j_call: TRBJ2-5; d_call: TRBD1; clone_size: -; v_call: TRBV5-6
cdr3_aa: CASKRQGLYEQYF; cdr3_nt: TGTGCCAGCAAACGACAGGGCCTGTACGAGCAGTACTTC; j_call: TRBJ2-7; d_call: TRBD1; clone_size: -; v_call: TRBV6-5
cdr3_aa: CASSPPGQGTTEAFF; cdr3_nt: TGTGCCAGCAGTCCCCCGGGACAGGGGACCACTGAAGCTTTCTTT; j_call: TRBJ1-1; d_call: TRBD1; clone_size: once; v_call: TRBV28
cdr3_aa: CASQDRGASYEQYF; cdr3_nt: TGTGCCAGCCAAGACAGGGGAGCCTCCTACGAGCAGTACTTC; j_call: TRBJ2-7; d_call: TRBD1; clone_size: -; v_call: TRBV19
cdr3_aa: CASSEVTEQYF; cdr3_nt: TGTGCCAGCAGTGAAGTGACCGAGCAGTACTTC; j_call: TRBJ2-7; d_call: -; clone_size: many; v_call: TRBV2
cdr3_aa: CASSPDSDRIGIQYF; cdr3_nt: TGCGCCAGCAGCCCAGACAGCGATCGCATAGGGATTCAGTACTTC; j_call: TRBJ2-4; d_call: -; clone_size: -; v_call: TRBV5-1
cdr3_aa: CASSLNRGRGSSYEQYF; cdr3_nt: TGCGCCAGCAGCTTGAACAGGGGGCGTGGCAGCTCCTACGAGCAGTACTTC; j_call: TRBJ2-7; d_call: TRBD1; clone_size: -; v_call: TRBV5-1
cdr3_aa: CASSLGAGGFPETQYF; cdr3_nt: TGCGCCAGCAGCTTGGGTGCGGGAGGGTTCCCCGAAACCCAGTACTTC; j_call: TRBJ2-5; d_call: TRBD2; clone_size: -; v_call: TRBV5-1
cdr3_aa: CASRFSGQNTEAFF; cdr3_nt: TGCGCCAGCAGATTCTCGGGACAGAACACTGAAGCTTTCTTT; j_call: TRBJ1-1; d_call: -; clone_size: -; v_call: TRBV5-1
cdr3_aa: CASSPQAGQSYEQYF; cdr3_nt: TGTGCCAGCAGCCCACAGGCGGGACAAAGCTACGAGCAGTACTTC; j_call: TRBJ2-7; d_call: -; clone_size: few; v_call: TRBV7-2
cdr3_aa: CASSSLAGGEPGELFF; cdr3_nt: TGCGCCAGCAGCTCACTAGCGGGAGGGGAGCCCGGGGAGCTGTTTTTT; j_call: TRBJ2-2; d_call: TRBD2; clone_size: -; v_call: TRBV5-1
cdr3_aa: CASMLRGGRAGELFF; cdr3_nt: TGCGCCAGCATGTTGCGTGGCGGGAGGGCCGGGGAGCTGTTTTTT; j_call: TRBJ2-2; d_call: TRBD2; clone_size: -; v_call: TRBV10-2
cdr3_aa: CASSSPFPRGTDTQYF; cdr3_nt: TGTGCCAGCAGCTCGCCGTTTCCCCGAGGCACAGATACGCAGTATTTT; j_call: TRBJ2-3; d_call: -; clone_size: -; v_call: TRBV13
cdr3_aa: CASSPRIAGETQYF; cdr3_nt: TGTGCCAGCAGCCCTCGGATTGCCGGGGAGACCCAGTACTTC; j_call: TRBJ2-5; d_call: -; clone_size: -; v_call: TRBV14
cdr3_aa: CASALDRGNEQYF; cdr3_nt: TGTGCCAGCGCCCTGGACAGGGGTAACGAGCAGTACTTC; j_call: TRBJ2-7; d_call: TRBD1; clone_size: few; v_call: TRBV27
cdr3_aa: CASSLGVGRTRHF; cdr3_nt: TGTGCCAGCAGTTTAGGTGTCGGCCGGACCCGACACTTC; j_call: TRBJ2-7; d_call: -; clone_size: -; v_call: TRBV27
cdr3_aa: CASSGSGGVYEQYF; cdr3_nt: TGTGCCAGCAGTGGTAGCGGAGGGGTCTACGAGCAGTACTTC; j_call: TRBJ2-7; d_call: -; clone_size: few; v_call: TRBV25-1
cdr3_aa: CASSSGGEKLNEQFF; cdr3_nt: TGTGCCAGCAGCTCCGGAGGGGAAAAGTTAAATGAGCAGTTCTTC; j_call: TRBJ2-1; d_call: -; clone_size: -; v_call: TRBV7-3
cdr3_aa: CATRQGTRETQYF; cdr3_nt: TGTGCCACCAGACAGGGCACTAGGGAGACCCAGTACTTC; j_call: TRBJ2-5; d_call: TRBD1; clone_size: -; v_call: TRBV19
cdr3_aa: CASSLVGPDDEKLFF; cdr3_nt: TGCGCCAGCAGCTTGGTTGGGCCCGATGATGAAAAACTGTTTTTT; j_call: TRBJ1-4; d_call: -; clone_size: -; v_call: TRBV5-1
cdr3_aa: CASSEGTPGELFF; cdr3_nt: TGTGCCAGCAGTGAAGGGACGCCCGGGGAGCTGTTTTTT; j_call: TRBJ2-2; d_call: -; clone_size: -; v_call: TRBV2
cdr3_aa: CASKPGGPRSGYGYTF; cdr3_nt: TGTGCCAGCAAACCAGGGGGGCCCCGGTCCGGCTATGGCTACACCTTC; j_call: TRBJ1-2; d_call: TRBD1; clone_size: few; v_call: TRBV25-1
cdr3_aa: CASSQPRWGGVTNEKLFF; cdr3_nt: TGCGCCAGCAGCCAACCCCGTTGGGGGGGTGTTACTAATGAAAAACTGTTTTTT; j_call: TRBJ1-4; d_call: -; clone_size: many; v_call: TRBV4-1
cdr3_aa: CASSVGVGAGGYNDEQFF; cdr3_nt: TGTGCCAGCAGCGTAGGAGTGGGGGCGGGAGGATACAATGATGAGCAGTTCTTC; j_call: TRBJ2-1; d_call: TRBD2; clone_size: -; v_call: TRBV9
cdr3_aa: CASSKRAVPAEAFF; cdr3_nt: TGTGCCAGCAGCAAAAGGGCGGTTCCCGCTGAAGCTTTCTTT; j_call: TRBJ1-1; d_call: -; clone_size: once; v_call: TRBV11-1
cdr3_aa: CASRNTGARSYEQYF; cdr3_nt: TGTGCCAGCAGAAATACAGGGGCGCGCTCCTACGAGCAGTACTTC; j_call: TRBJ2-7; d_call: TRBD1; clone_size: many; v_call: TRBV6-5
cdr3_aa: CASSSGLESYQETQYF; cdr3_nt: TGTGCCAGCAGCTCTGGACTAGAAAGTTACCAAGAGACCCAGTACTTC; j_call: TRBJ2-5; d_call: TRBD2; clone_size: -; v_call: TRBV11-2